Listed below are T cell receptor beta chains from one sample, sequenced in a study of blood T cell repertoires in COVID-19. TCRdb's copy holds only in-frame clones and misses some; the assay was immunoSEQ multiplex PCR. The repertoire includes roughly 240,000 clones, roughly 80% of them detected once, and 3% to 4% sits in the top ten. The sample was PBMCs or T cells enriched from blood (not recorded which). These receptors originate from a woman aged 40 to 50 who had been exposed to COVID-19. Both conserved end residues are part of each CDR3. The order of the fields is D gene, J gene, clone size, V gene, CDR3 protein, CDR3 DNA. The D gene is left open where the match is weak. Clone size is stated in some rows and not others, as once, few, many or a class when expanded.

D gene: TRBD1
J gene: TRBJ2-6
clone size: once
V gene: TRBV7-6
CDR3 protein: CASSFSRTGIGASNVLTF
CDR3 DNA: TGTGCCAGCAGCTTTAGCCGGACAGGGATTGGGGCCTCCAACGTCCTGACTTTC

D gene: NA
J gene: TRBJ2-7
clone size: once
V gene: TRBV28
CDR3 protein: CASRYYRENEQYF
CDR3 DNA: TGTGCCAGCAGGTACTACAGGGAGAACGAGCAGTACTTC

D gene: NA
J gene: TRBJ1-6
clone size: few
V gene: TRBV6-1
CDR3 protein: CASSEAGGESPLHF
CDR3 DNA: TGTGCCAGCAGTGAAGCGGGCGGGGAATCACCCCTCCACTTT

D gene: NA
J gene: TRBJ1-1
clone size: NA
V gene: TRBV4-1
CDR3 protein: CASSPSSSTTRSEAFF
CDR3 DNA: TGCGCCAGCAGCCCCTCTTCCAGCACGACACGTTCTGAAGCTTTCTTT

D gene: TRBD2
J gene: TRBJ2-5
clone size: NA
V gene: TRBV7-2
CDR3 protein: CASSVLAGDGETQYF
CDR3 DNA: TGTGCCAGCAGCGTACTAGCGGGGGATGGAGAGACCCAGTACTTC

D gene: TRBD1
J gene: TRBJ1-5
clone size: NA
V gene: TRBV18
CDR3 protein: CASSPPSQGAGQPQHF
CDR3 DNA: TGTGCCAGCTCACCACCGAGCCAGGGGGCAGGACAGCCCCAGCATTTT

D gene: NA
J gene: TRBJ1-1
clone size: NA
V gene: TRBV14
CDR3 protein: CASSQGHSGAFF
CDR3 DNA: TGTGCCAGCAGCCAAGGTCACAGCGGAGCTTTCTTT

D gene: TRBD2
J gene: TRBJ2-3
clone size: NA
V gene: TRBV9
CDR3 protein: CASSVDGRAGHTDTQYF
CDR3 DNA: TGTGCCAGCAGCGTAGATGGGAGGGCAGGCCACACAGATACGCAGTATTTT

D gene: TRBD1
J gene: TRBJ2-7
clone size: many
V gene: TRBV6-2/TRBV6-3
CDR3 protein: CASSRSDRYEQYF
CDR3 DNA: TGTGCCAGCAGCCGATCGGACAGGTACGAGCAGTACTTC

D gene: NA
J gene: TRBJ2-3
clone size: once
V gene: TRBV5-8
CDR3 protein: CASSKPQVAYFTDTQYF
CDR3 DNA: TGTGCCAGCAGTAAACCCCAAGTAGCCTACTTCACAGATACGCAGTATTTT

D gene: NA
J gene: TRBJ2-1
clone size: NA
V gene: TRBV4-3
CDR3 protein: CASSQDLPDRGRSSYNEQFF
CDR3 DNA: TGCGCCAGCAGCCAAGATCTCCCGGACAGAGGCCGTAGCTCCTACAATGAGCAGTTCTTC

D gene: NA
J gene: TRBJ1-1
clone size: few
V gene: TRBV6-5
CDR3 protein: CASSSLQGNTEAFF
CDR3 DNA: TGTGCCAGCAGTTCTCTACAGGGGAACACTGAAGCTTTCTTT

D gene: TRBD2
J gene: TRBJ2-1
clone size: NA
V gene: TRBV11-2
CDR3 protein: CASSLAYSGGYNEQFF
CDR3 DNA: TGTGCCAGCAGCTTAGCATACAGCGGGGGCTACAATGAGCAGTTCTTC

D gene: NA
J gene: TRBJ1-6
clone size: NA
V gene: TRBV5-1
CDR3 protein: CASSESPSDSPLHF
CDR3 DNA: TGCGCTAGCAGCGAGTCCCCCTCGGATTCACCCCTCCACTTT

D gene: NA
J gene: TRBJ1-3
clone size: NA
V gene: TRBV9
CDR3 protein: CASSVAYSGNTIYF
CDR3 DNA: TGTGCCAGCAGCGTCGCGTACTCTGGAAACACCATATATTTT

D gene: NA
J gene: TRBJ1-6
clone size: NA
V gene: TRBV7-9
CDR3 protein: CASSFSPTAGSPLHF
CDR3 DNA: TGTGCCAGCAGCTTTTCCCCGACGGCAGGGTCACCCCTCCACTTT

D gene: NA
J gene: TRBJ2-2
clone size: NA
V gene: TRBV6-5
CDR3 protein: CASSSKGLYTGELFF
CDR3 DNA: TGTGCCAGCAGTTCCAAGGGACTCTACACCGGGGAGCTGTTTTTT

D gene: NA
J gene: TRBJ2-5
clone size: NA
V gene: TRBV18
CDR3 protein: CASLIEETQYF
CDR3 DNA: TGTGCCAGCCTCATAGAGGAGACCCAGTACTTC

D gene: TRBD2
J gene: TRBJ2-5
clone size: NA
V gene: TRBV5-1
CDR3 protein: CASSLQGLPQETQYF
CDR3 DNA: TGCGCCAGCAGCTTGCAGGGACTACCACAAGAGACCCAGTACTTC

D gene: NA
J gene: TRBJ1-2
clone size: NA
V gene: TRBV4-2
CDR3 protein: CASSQVERVEDGYTF
CDR3 DNA: TGTGCCAGCAGCCAAGTAGAAAGAGTAGAGGATGGCTACACCTTC

D gene: NA
J gene: TRBJ1-1
clone size: NA
V gene: TRBV27
CDR3 protein: CASSFFGGNEAFF
CDR3 DNA: TGTGCCAGCAGTTTCTTTGGGGGGAATGAAGCTTTCTTT

D gene: NA
J gene: TRBJ2-2
clone size: few
V gene: TRBV19
CDR3 protein: CASRVTGELFF
CDR3 DNA: TGTGCCAGCAGGGTGACCGGGGAGCTGTTTTTT

D gene: TRBD1
J gene: TRBJ1-4
clone size: NA
V gene: TRBV27
CDR3 protein: CASRGQGTNEKLFF
CDR3 DNA: TGTGCCAGCAGGGGACAGGGGACTAATGAAAAACTGTTTTTT

D gene: TRBD2
J gene: TRBJ2-5
clone size: NA
V gene: TRBV27
CDR3 protein: CASSWTSGGVLQETQYF
CDR3 DNA: TGTGCCAGCAGTTGGACTAGCGGGGGGGTTTTGCAAGAGACCCAGTACTTC

D gene: TRBD1
J gene: TRBJ2-6
clone size: NA
V gene: TRBV7-9
CDR3 protein: CASSQRTGGFSGANVLTF
CDR3 DNA: TGTGCCAGCAGCCAGCGGACAGGGGGTTTCTCTGGGGCCAACGTCCTGACTTTC

D gene: NA
J gene: TRBJ1-4
clone size: NA
V gene: TRBV10-3
CDR3 protein: CAISVQGNEKLFF
CDR3 DNA: TGTGCCATCAGTGTTCAGGGGAATGAAAAACTGTTTTTT

D gene: TRBD2
J gene: TRBJ2-1
clone size: NA
V gene: TRBV11-2
CDR3 protein: CASSLVGGSGNEQFF
CDR3 DNA: TGTGCCAGCAGCTTAGTGGGGGGGTCGGGTAATGAGCAGTTCTTC

D gene: NA
J gene: TRBJ1-2
clone size: NA
V gene: TRBV29-1
CDR3 protein: CSAGWGENLYGYTF
CDR3 DNA: TGCAGCGCTGGGTGGGGAGAGAACCTCTATGGCTACACCTTC

D gene: NA
J gene: TRBJ1-1
clone size: NA
V gene: TRBV4-2
CDR3 protein: CASSHPKGGGTEAFF
CDR3 DNA: TGTGCCAGCAGCCATCCTAAAGGGGGGGGCACTGAAGCTTTCTTT

D gene: NA
J gene: TRBJ2-2
clone size: once
V gene: TRBV5-1
CDR3 protein: CASSLAGNTGELFF
CDR3 DNA: TGCGCCAGCAGCTTGGCGGGTAACACCGGGGAGCTGTTTTTT

D gene: TRBD1
J gene: TRBJ1-3
clone size: NA
V gene: TRBV9
CDR3 protein: CASSPGGTGHTGNTIYF
CDR3 DNA: TGTGCCAGCAGCCCAGGGGGGACAGGGCACACTGGAAACACCATATATTTT

D gene: NA
J gene: TRBJ2-7
clone size: many
V gene: TRBV2
CDR3 protein: CASSDLVRGGEQYF
CDR3 DNA: TGTGCCAGCAGTGACTTGGTTCGAGGGGGCGAGCAGTACTTC

D gene: NA
J gene: TRBJ2-3
clone size: NA
V gene: TRBV20-1
CDR3 protein: CSALTGDTQYF
CDR3 DNA: TGCAGTGCTTTGACGGGAGATACGCAGTATTTT

D gene: NA
J gene: TRBJ1-5
clone size: NA
V gene: TRBV19
CDR3 protein: CASSIGYSNQPQHF
CDR3 DNA: TGTGCCAGTTCTATAGGCTATAGCAATCAGCCCCAGCATTTT

D gene: TRBD1
J gene: TRBJ2-3
clone size: once
V gene: TRBV6-5
CDR3 protein: CASSYLAGGFPDTQYF
CDR3 DNA: TGTGCCAGCAGTTACTTGGCAGGGGGCTTTCCAGATACGCAGTATTTT

D gene: TRBD1
J gene: TRBJ1-2
clone size: NA
V gene: TRBV4-2
CDR3 protein: CASSQDAGGRGYTF
CDR3 DNA: TGTGCCAGCAGCCAAGACGCAGGGGGCCGAGGCTACACCTTC

D gene: NA
J gene: TRBJ2-5
clone size: NA
V gene: TRBV18
CDR3 protein: CASSPNLGTGRETQYF
CDR3 DNA: TGTGCCAGCTCACCAAATCTTGGTACAGGGCGCGAGACCCAGTACTTC

D gene: NA
J gene: TRBJ1-5
clone size: once
V gene: TRBV25-1
CDR3 protein: CASSSDRTGSPSRPQHF
CDR3 DNA: TGTGCCAGCAGTTCAGACAGAACAGGTTCCCCATCCCGGCCCCAGCATTTT

D gene: TRBD1
J gene: TRBJ1-2
clone size: NA
V gene: TRBV29-1
CDR3 protein: CSVEVIQGSYGYTF
CDR3 DNA: TGCAGCGTTGAAGTCATACAGGGGAGCTATGGCTACACCTTC

D gene: NA
J gene: TRBJ1-5
clone size: NA
V gene: TRBV19
CDR3 protein: CASSWQNDNQPQHF
CDR3 DNA: TGTGCCAGTAGTTGGCAGAATGACAATCAGCCCCAGCATTTT

D gene: TRBD1
J gene: TRBJ2-3
clone size: NA
V gene: TRBV29-1
CDR3 protein: CSVPTGGGTDTQYF
CDR3 DNA: TGCAGCGTGCCGACAGGGGGGGGGACAGATACGCAGTATTTT

D gene: TRBD1
J gene: TRBJ2-7
clone size: NA
V gene: TRBV6-5
CDR3 protein: CASSSPDRGHGEQYF
CDR3 DNA: TGTGCCAGCAGTTCCCCGGACAGGGGGCACGGTGAGCAGTACTTC

D gene: NA
J gene: TRBJ2-3
clone size: NA
V gene: TRBV19
CDR3 protein: CASSTRGDTQYF
CDR3 DNA: TGTGCCAGTAGTACCAGAGGGGATACGCAGTATTTT

D gene: TRBD1
J gene: TRBJ1-5
clone size: few
V gene: TRBV3-1/TRBV3-2
CDR3 protein: CASSPQTGTGAFNQPQHF
CDR3 DNA: TGTGCCAGCAGCCCGCAAACCGGGACAGGGGCCTTCAATCAGCCCCAGCATTTT

D gene: TRBD1
J gene: TRBJ1-6
clone size: NA
V gene: TRBV19
CDR3 protein: CASSIGTALDSPLHF
CDR3 DNA: TGTGCCAGTAGTATCGGGACAGCTCTTGATTCACCCCTCCACTTT

D gene: NA
J gene: TRBJ2-3
clone size: NA
V gene: TRBV6-2/TRBV6-3
CDR3 protein: CASSWSRGKADTQYF
CDR3 DNA: TGTGCCAGCAGTTGGTCTAGGGGGAAGGCAGATACGCAGTATTTT

D gene: NA
J gene: TRBJ2-1
clone size: NA
V gene: TRBV9
CDR3 protein: CASSVGGLPTSNEQFF
CDR3 DNA: TGTGCCAGCAGCGTAGGGGGGCTTCCGACCTCCAATGAGCAGTTCTTC

D gene: NA
J gene: TRBJ1-1
clone size: NA
V gene: TRBV7-9
CDR3 protein: CASSLDTEAFF
CDR3 DNA: TGTGCCAGCAGCCTCGACACTGAAGCTTTCTTT

D gene: TRBD1
J gene: TRBJ2-2
clone size: NA
V gene: TRBV6-5
CDR3 protein: CASRGQGTNTGELFF
CDR3 DNA: TGTGCCAGCAGAGGACAGGGGACTAACACCGGGGAGCTGTTTTTT

D gene: TRBD1
J gene: TRBJ2-1
clone size: few
V gene: TRBV7-9
CDR3 protein: CASSQDRELYNEQFF
CDR3 DNA: TGTGCCAGCAGCCAGGACAGGGAACTCTACAATGAGCAGTTCTTC

D gene: NA
J gene: TRBJ1-1
clone size: NA
V gene: TRBV5-4
CDR3 protein: CASSSLGGGIEAFF
CDR3 DNA: TGTGCCAGCAGCTCCCTGGGGGGGGGCATTGAAGCTTTCTTT

D gene: TRBD1
J gene: TRBJ1-2
clone size: NA
V gene: TRBV15
CDR3 protein: CATSRLGQGAYGYTF
CDR3 DNA: TGTGCCACCAGCAGACTTGGACAGGGGGCTTATGGCTACACCTTC

D gene: NA
J gene: TRBJ1-2
clone size: NA
V gene: TRBV24-1
CDR3 protein: CATSDNSGAGGYTF
CDR3 DNA: TGTGCCACCAGTGACAATAGCGGGGCTGGTGGCTACACCTTC

D gene: NA
J gene: TRBJ2-2
clone size: few
V gene: TRBV4-1
CDR3 protein: CASSFQFGTQYTGELFF
CDR3 DNA: TGCGCCAGCAGCTTCCAATTTGGGACACAGTACACCGGGGAGCTGTTTTTT

D gene: TRBD1
J gene: TRBJ1-2
clone size: once
V gene: TRBV23-1
CDR3 protein: CASSQSGDRGLCCYGYTF
CDR3 DNA: TGCGCCAGCAGTCAATCGGGGGACAGGGGGCTCTGTTGCTATGGCTACACCTTC

D gene: TRBD1
J gene: TRBJ1-2
clone size: few
V gene: TRBV5-1
CDR3 protein: CASSLTGDNYGYTF
CDR3 DNA: TGCGCCAGCAGCCTGACAGGGGATAACTATGGCTACACCTTC

D gene: NA
J gene: TRBJ2-2
clone size: NA
V gene: TRBV4-1
CDR3 protein: CASSLERASNTGELFF
CDR3 DNA: TGCGCCAGCAGCCTCGAGAGAGCTAGCAACACCGGGGAGCTGTTTTTT

D gene: NA
J gene: TRBJ1-1
clone size: NA
V gene: TRBV19
CDR3 protein: CASSPGGGYEAFF
CDR3 DNA: TGTGCCAGTAGTCCCGGGGGAGGGTATGAAGCTTTCTTT

D gene: NA
J gene: TRBJ1-1
clone size: NA
V gene: TRBV10-2
CDR3 protein: CASRLTLNTEAFF
CDR3 DNA: TGCGCCAGCAGGTTGACATTGAACACTGAAGCTTTCTTT